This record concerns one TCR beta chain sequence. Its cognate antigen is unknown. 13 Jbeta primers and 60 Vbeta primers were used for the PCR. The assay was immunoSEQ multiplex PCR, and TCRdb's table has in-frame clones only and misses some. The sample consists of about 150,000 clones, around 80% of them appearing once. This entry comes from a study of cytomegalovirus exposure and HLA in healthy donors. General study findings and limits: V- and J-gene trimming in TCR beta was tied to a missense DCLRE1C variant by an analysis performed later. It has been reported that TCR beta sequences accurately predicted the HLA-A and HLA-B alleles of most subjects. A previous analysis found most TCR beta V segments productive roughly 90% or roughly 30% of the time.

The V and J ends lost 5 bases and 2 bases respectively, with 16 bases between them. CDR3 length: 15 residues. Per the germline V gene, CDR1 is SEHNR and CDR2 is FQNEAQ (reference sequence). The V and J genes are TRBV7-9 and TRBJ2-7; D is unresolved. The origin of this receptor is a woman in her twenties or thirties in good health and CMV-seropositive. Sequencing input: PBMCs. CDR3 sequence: CASSPPRVAPYEQYF. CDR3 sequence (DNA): TGTGCCAGCAGCCCCCCCCGGGTGGCTCCCTACGAGCAGTACTTC.